Described below is a single TCR beta chain sequence and its context. What it binds is unknown. Use of 60 Vbeta and 13 Jbeta primers characterized the PCR. Sequenced by immunoSEQ multiplex PCR; TCRdb stores in-frame clones only, minus some. Of over 150,000 clones in the sample, 76% were seen once. This specimen belongs to a study of cytomegalovirus exposure and HLA in healthy donors. On the study more broadly: An earlier analysis identified 117 million unique TCR beta sequences in about 179 million T cells. The study's findings and limits: Available immune exposure information was restricted to CMV serostatus only. The study put 150 to 200 TCR beta chains on its list as cytomegalovirus-associated.

What was sequenced was PBMCs. The TCR was taken from a man in his fifties or sixties in good health and CMV-seronegative.

CDR3 amino acids: CASSLGGDNEKLFF. CDR3 nucleotides: TGTGCCAGCAGCTTAGGGGGGGATAATGAAAAACTGTTTTTT. The J gene is TRBJ1-4, the V gene TRBV7-2, with D possibly being TRBD1 (5 bases). CDR3 size: 14 residues. Germline-derived CDR1 and CDR2 are SGHTA and FQGNSA. V lost 1 base, J lost 4 bases, and 7 bases lay in between.